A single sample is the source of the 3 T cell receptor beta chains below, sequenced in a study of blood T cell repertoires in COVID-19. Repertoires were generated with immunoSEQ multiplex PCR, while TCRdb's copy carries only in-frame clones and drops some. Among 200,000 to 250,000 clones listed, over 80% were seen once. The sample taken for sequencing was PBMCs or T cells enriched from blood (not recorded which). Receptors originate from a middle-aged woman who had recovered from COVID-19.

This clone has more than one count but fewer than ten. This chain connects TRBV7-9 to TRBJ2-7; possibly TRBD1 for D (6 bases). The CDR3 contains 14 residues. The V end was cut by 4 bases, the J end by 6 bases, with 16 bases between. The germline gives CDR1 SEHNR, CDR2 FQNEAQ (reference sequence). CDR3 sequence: CASSSTGMMAEQYV. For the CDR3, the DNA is TGTGCCAGCAGCTCTACAGGGATGATGGCCGAGCAGTACGTC.

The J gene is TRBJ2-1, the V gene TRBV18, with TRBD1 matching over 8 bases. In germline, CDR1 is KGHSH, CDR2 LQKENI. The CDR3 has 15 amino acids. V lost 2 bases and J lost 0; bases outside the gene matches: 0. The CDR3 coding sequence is TGTGCCAGCTCACCAACAGGGGGCTCCTACAATGAGCAGTTCTTC. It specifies CASSPTGGSYNEQFF.

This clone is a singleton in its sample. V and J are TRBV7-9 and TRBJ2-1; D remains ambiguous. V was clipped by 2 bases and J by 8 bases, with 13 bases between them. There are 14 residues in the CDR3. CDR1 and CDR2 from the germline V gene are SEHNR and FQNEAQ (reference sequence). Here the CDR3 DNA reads TGTGCCAGCAGCTTAAATTATGTAGTCGATGAGCAGTTCTTC. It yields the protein CASSLNYVVDEQFF.